This TCR beta chain was captured by sequencing in a study of blood T cell repertoires in COVID-19. Study as a whole: Sites in the United States, Italy and Spain provided acute and convalescent COVID-19 samples.

The data were produced by immunoSEQ multiplex PCR, yet TCRdb's version contains in-frame clones alone and is incomplete. In the table there are some 150,000 clones, 65% to 90% of which are singletons. CDR1 and CDR2 (germline): SGHRS, YFSETQ. The CDR3 sequence is 13 residues long. The germline V and J ends were trimmed by 4 bases and 4 bases, with 11 bases remaining between them. V is TRBV5-1 and J is TRBJ1-2, with a tentative D call TRBD1 (5 bases). The TCR was taken from a man aged 65 to 85 with acute or convalescent COVID-19. Sample: peripheral blood. CDR3 DNA sequence: TGCGCCAGCAGCGCGGGACTGGGCTATGGCTACACCTTC. Its translation is CASSAGLGYGYTF.